One sample yielded the 8 T cell receptor beta chains listed below, sequenced in a study of response to subunit inactivated influenza vaccine. TCRdb passed the RT-PCR reads through MiXCR, listing each CDR3 protein once. The sample yields about 480,000 distinct CDR3 sequences, about a tenth seen once. The starting material was PBMCs from blood, obtained about 6 weeks after vaccination. These receptors were collected from a man aged 45-60 years who received an inactivated influenza vaccine.

In its sample, this clonotype was seen a few times. This sequence joins TRBV6-6 and TRBJ1-1, with D unclear. The V end was cut by 6 bases, the J end by 2 bases, with 10 bases between. Per germline, CDR1 MNHNY and CDR2 SVGAGI (reference sequence). The CDR3 contains 13 residues. The CDR3 loop reads CASRPSLNTEAFF. The DNA for the CDR3 is TGTGCCAGCAGGCCCTCCTTAAACACTGAAGCTTTCTTT.

This clonotype occurred a few times. This sequence joins TRBV5-1 and TRBJ2-1; 7 nucleotides agree with TRBD1. The CDR3 contains 15 residues. J lost 2 bases, V lost 3 bases, and 5 bases had no gene match. Germline V CDR1 and CDR2: SGHRS, YFSETQ. The CDR3 reads CASSSDRVAYNEQFF. CDR3 coding DNA: TGCGCCAGCAGCTCCGACAGGGTCGCCTACAATGAGCAGTTCTTC.

Only a few counts were recorded for this clonotype. V is TRBV7-9 and J is TRBJ2-1; tentatively, D is TRBD1 (5 bases). CDR1 and CDR2 (germline): SEHNR, FQNEAQ (reference sequence). The length of the CDR3 is 14 residues. V gave up 5 bases and J gave up 5 bases, with 13 bases separating them. This CDR3 reads CASSTFGANNEQFF. For the CDR3, the DNA is TGTGCCAGCAGCACGTTTGGGGCTAACAATGAGCAGTTCTTC.

On this clonotype: The missing conserved phenylalanine or tryptophan at the end of this CDR3 makes a read error likely. The limits of the CDR3 on the DNA are not certain, so only TCRdb's listed CDR3 is given. V is TRBV2 and J is TRBJ1-2; the D call of TRBD1 is as the table states it, not checked on the DNA. Germline V gene lookup returns CDR1 SNHLY and CDR2 FYNNEI. From its first to its last residue, the CDR3 has 10 amino acids. The CDR3 loop is CANLIGGTLS.

This clonotype was detected ten times or more. The J gene is TRBJ2-1, the V gene TRBV12-3 or TRBV12-4, with 7 positions matching TRBD1. V dropped 10 bases and J dropped 4; count of bases not matched to a gene: 16. This CDR3 spans 16 amino acids. The CDR3 is CATSGVGQDKYNEQFF. The CDR3 nucleotides are TGTGCCACCTCAGGGGTCGGACAGGACAAATACAATGAGCAGTTCTTC.

The table lists this clonotype with a few counts. The chain couples TRBV20-1 to TRBJ2-7; perhaps TRBD2 as D (6 bases). Germline values: CDR1 DFQATT, CDR2 SNEGSKA (reference sequence). This CDR3 is 14 amino acids long. With 3 bases removed from V and 5 bases from J, the gap between germline ends came to 17 bases. CDR3: CSARTAGSLNEQYF. The CDR3 DNA is TGCAGTGCTAGGACTGCGGGAAGTCTTAACGAGCAGTACTTC.

The chain combines TRBV11-2 with TRBJ2-5; 10 bases line up with TRBD2. The J segment lost 2 bases and the V segment lost 5 bases, leaving 11 bases of the junction unmatched. CDR1 is SGHAT and CDR2 is FQNNGV in the germline V gene. This CDR3 region has 17 residues. CDR3 nucleotide sequence: TGTGCCAGCAGCCCGACCTTAGCGGGGGGCCCGCAAGAGACCCAGTACTTC. Translation: CASSPTLAGGPQETQYF.

A few counts support this clonotype. The chain recombines TRBV14 with TRBJ2-1; TRBD2 agrees at 7 bases. The CDR3 contains 13 residues. V trimming: 3 bases; J trimming: 7 bases; junction bases outside the gene matches: 3. CDR1 is SGHDN and CDR2 is FVKESK in the germline V gene. CDR3 in DNA: TGTGCCAGCAGCCAGGCACTAGCGAATGAGCAGTTCTTC. Translating gives CASSQALANEQFF.